This T cell receptor (beta chain) was found in a study of brain T cells in children with intractable seizures. General study points: Pre- and post-surgery blood differed in depth, so pre-surgery absences may be undersampling. Only CDR3 sequence similarity suggested viral specificity, without known HCMV serostatus.

Points on this clone: Antigen specificity is unknown.

The method was immunoSEQ multiplex PCR; TCRdb's version includes in-frame clones alone and lacks a portion of them. The table has around 44,000 clones, more than 80% seen once; the top ten hold roughly 6%. Only cases whose brain tissue showed the highest T cell transcript signatures were sequenced. Before surgery, patients took at least one anti-epileptic drug. The TCR comes from a girl under 10 years old with tuberous sclerosis and intractable seizures. The specimen was peripheral blood, collected at surgery.

The CDR3, as DNA: TGTGCCAGCCGGACAGGGTGGTACACCGGGGAGCTGTTTTTT. It specifies CASRTGWYTGELFF. The V gene is TRBV2, the J gene TRBJ2-2, with 8 positions matching TRBD1. This CDR3 spans 14 amino acids. Trimming at V came to 8 bases and at J to 3 bases, leaving 5 bases not matched to a gene. Germline CDR1 SNHLY, CDR2 FYNNEI. The variable domain in full, with the rest retrieved from reference TRBV2 and TRBJ2-2, is EPEVTQTPSHQVTQMGQEVILRCVPISNHLYFYWYRQILGQKVEFLVSFYNNEISEKSEIFDDQFSVERPDGSNFTLKIRSTKLEDSAMYFCASRTGWYTGELFFGEGSRLTVL.